One and the same sample provided the 24 T cell receptor beta chains below, sequenced in a study of tumor-infiltrating lymphocytes in primary liver carcinoma. The input was 400 to 500 ng total RNA; TCR beta cDNA was made from it with a constant-region primer. Amplification in three nested multiplex PCR rounds with slightly modified ARM-PCR gave rise to TCR beta libraries. Each of the first two PCR rounds ran approximately 11 cycles with TRBV1-TRBV30 forward and C-beta reverse primers. TCRdb processed the multiplex PCR reads anew with MiXCR; each CDR3 protein has one entry. The sample yields more than 90,000 distinct CDR3 sequences, about 67% seen once. For each extraction, RNA and DNA were obtained together from around 20-30 mg of unsorted bulk tissue. The sample consisted of liver tumor tissue from sampling region 2. Subset meaning: tumor region T2, inferior pole. These receptors all come from a woman aged 60 to 75 with primary liver carcinoma and hepatitis B virus infection.

The V and J genes are TRBV2 and TRBJ2-7, with a tentative D call TRBD2 (6 bases). Germline CDR1 reads SNHLY; CDR2 reads FYNNEI. Trimming cost V 3 bases and J 3 bases, with 15 bases left between them. The CDR3 spans 15 residues. In DNA, the CDR3 is TGTGCCAGCAGTGAGGGGTTAGCGGCCGGCTACGAGCAGTACTTC. As protein: CASSEGLAAGYEQYF.

On this clonotype itself: Sequence at one end of the junction differs from germline and may be a read error. The rearrangement joins TRBV30 to TRBJ1-1, with TRBD1 matching over 8 bases. The CDR3 covers 17 residues. Germline assignment: CDR1 GTSNPN and CDR2 SVGIG (reference sequence). CDR3 coding DNA: TGTACCTGGGAATCACCACTAAGGACAGGGCGACTTACTGAAGCTTTCTTT. Translation: CTWESPLRTGRLTEAFF.

About this clonotype itself: The CDR3 ends on some other residue instead of the conserved phenylalanine or tryptophan, so this is likely a read error. The V gene is TRBV11-2, the J gene TRBJ2-3, with D possibly TRBD1 on 6 matching bases. The CDR3 extends over 14 amino acids. Trimming pared 5 bases from V and 8 bases from J, leaving 17 bases between. Germline values: CDR1 SGHAT, CDR2 FQNNGV. The CDR3 sequence is CASSLQGPGVTQYL. The CDR3 nucleotides are TGTGCCAGCAGCCTGCAGGGGCCAGGTGTTACGCAGTATCTT.

Regarding this clonotype: No conserved phenylalanine or tryptophan ends this CDR3, so it is likely a read error. The chain employs TRBV29-1 and TRBJ2-7; no clear D. The CDR3 runs 11 residues. CDR1 and CDR2 from the germline V gene are SQVTM and ANQGSEA. Written as DNA, the CDR3 is TGCAGAGTTGAAGGAGCGCGGGAGCAGTACCTC. This gives the protein CRVEGAREQYL.

The chain couples TRBV27 to TRBJ2-7; D possibly uses TRBD1 or TRBD2 (5 bases each). Germline-derived CDR1 and CDR2 are MNHEY and SMNVEV (reference sequence). The V end was cut by 3 bases, the J end by 4 bases, with 13 bases between. The CDR3 is 14 amino acids. CDR3 bases: TGTGCCAGCAGTTTTAGGGGAGTACCGTACGAGCAGTACTTC. It translates to CASSFRGVPYEQYF.

The table lists this clonotype with a few counts. Germline and junction disagree at one end, which may indicate a read error. The chain employs TRBV11-2 and TRBJ2-1; D remains unclear. Germline V gives CDR1 SGHAT, CDR2 FQNNGV. The CDR3 runs 14 residues. The DNA of the CDR3 is TGTGCCAGCGGCTTACGGCTATCCGCGAATGATCAGTTCTTC. Translating it yields CASGLRLSANDQFF.

Comments on this clonotype: The missing conserved phenylalanine or tryptophan at the end of this CDR3 makes a read error likely. The chain recombines TRBV4-1 with TRBJ2-7, with D perhaps matching TRBD1 or TRBD2 (5 bases each). Germline lookup yields CDR1 MGHRA and CDR2 YSYEKL. CDR3 length: 16 residues. The CDR3 sequence: CASSQGPDWGTYEQYL. The CDR3 bases are TGCGCCAGCAGTCAAGGTCCGGACTGGGGGACCTACGAGCAGTACCTC.

On this clonotype: The junction does not match germline at one end; this may be a read error. The V call is TRBV6-5, the J call TRBJ2-3; D call uncertain. Germline-derived CDR1 and CDR2 are MNHEY and SVGAGI. The CDR3 extends over 14 amino acids. The CDR3: CTSSYVSSTDTQYF. The CDR3 nucleotides read TGTACCAGCAGTTATGTGTCCAGCACAGATACGCAGTATTTT.

This chain links TRBV6-5 with TRBJ2-7, with D perhaps matching TRBD2 (6 bases). V was clipped by 7 bases and J by 4 bases, with 17 bases between them. The germline CDR1 and CDR2 sequences are MNHEY and SVGAGI. The CDR3 has 14 residues. The CDR3 reads CASIKAGGSYEQYF. CDR3 coding DNA: TGTGCCAGCATTAAAGCAGGAGGGTCATACGAGCAGTACTTC.

In this sample, this clonotype turned up many times. This rearrangement joins TRBV10-2 to TRBJ1-2; 7 bases fit TRBD1. Germline CDR1 WSHSY, CDR2 SAAADI. V dropped 3 bases and J dropped 5; count of bases not matched to a gene: 6. This CDR3 has 14 residues. The CDR3 DNA is TGCGCCAGCAGTGATGTAGGACAGGATTATGGCTACACCTTC. It codes for CASSDVGQDYGYTF.

Notes on this clonotype: Relative to the germline gene, one junction end is altered; a read error may explain this. The CDR3 spells CANRAYTSGETHYF. CDR3 coding DNA: TGTGCCAACAGGGCCTACACATCTGGGGAGACCCATTACTTC. V and J are TRBV2 and TRBJ2-5; D is possibly TRBD1 (6 bases). Germline lookup yields CDR1 SNHLY and CDR2 FYNNEI. The CDR3 extends over 14 amino acids.

This clonotype has a count of ten or more. This sequence joins TRBV5-5 and TRBJ2-3; D possibly matches TRBD1 or TRBD2 (5 bases each). The CDR3 covers 14 residues. V was pared by 4 bases and J by 1 base, with 10 bases between. Germline CDR1 and CDR2: SGHKS and YYEKEE (reference sequence). The CDR3 reads CASSLRDGTDTQYF. Written as DNA, the CDR3 is TGTGCCAGCAGCCTCAGGGACGGCACAGATACGCAGTATTTT.

This clonotype was picked up a small number of times. A much more abundant neighbour one base away suggests this may be a read error. J is TRBJ1-1 and V is TRBV12-3 or TRBV12-4, with D perhaps TRBD1 (5 bases). This CDR3 is built from 14 residues. CDR3 nucleotide sequence: TGTGCCAGCAGCCCCGGGGCTGGCCGGCGAGAAGCTTCCTTT. This codes for CASSPGAGRREASF.

The chain combines TRBV19 with TRBJ2-2; D is undetermined. Germline lookup yields CDR1 LNHDA and CDR2 SQIVND (reference sequence). CDR3 length equals 14 residues. V was trimmed by 3 bases and J by 1 base, leaving 6 bases between them. The CDR3 reads CASSIRQNTGELFF. The CDR3 DNA reads as TGTGCCAGTAGTATCCGGCAGAACACCGGGGAGCTGTTTTTT.

Regarding this clonotype: The CDR3 does not close with the conserved phenylalanine or tryptophan, likely indicating a read error. The DNA of the CDR3 is TGTGCCAGCAGTGACGTAGCGGGGGGGTCCACAGATAAACAGTATTTA. Protein product: CASSDVAGGSTDKQYL. The chain is built from TRBV6-4 and TRBJ2-3; TRBD2 aligns across 11 bases. The CDR3 is 16 residues long. Germline V CDR1 and CDR2: MRHNA, SNTAGT. V trimming: 2 bases; J trimming: 12 bases; junction bases outside the gene matches: 13.

This clonotype was found a few times. The rearrangement joins TRBV20-1 to TRBJ2-7; D is tentatively TRBD1 or TRBD2 (6 bases each). Germline V gene data show CDR1 as DFQATT and CDR2 as SNEGSKA (reference sequence). V dropped 6 bases and J dropped 0 bases, with 12 bases sitting between them. The CDR3 totals 13 residues. The CDR3 DNA sequence: TGCAGTGCGTGGGGGGCTGTCTCCTACGAGCAGTACTTC. This codes for CSAWGAVSYEQYF.

About this clonotype: Because the CDR3 is missing its conserved closing phenylalanine or tryptophan, this is likely a read error. The DNA is omitted, as the CDR3 cannot be located on it reliably, and the CDR3 follows TCRdb's listing. The gene calls are TRBV18 and TRBJ2-7; the table's D call, TRBD1, has no DNA check behind it. Including both end residues, the CDR3 is 12 amino acids long. Germline loops: CDR1 KGHSH, CDR2 LQKENI. CDR3 in amino acids: CASSPRSGLGVL.

This clonotype was counted at least ten times. The chain combines TRBV6-6 with TRBJ2-1, with D possibly TRBD2 on 7 matching bases. This CDR3 contains 15 residues. V was shortened by 2 bases and J by 5 bases, with 13 bases between the two germline ends. Germline-derived CDR1 and CDR2 are MNHNY and SVGAGI (reference sequence). The CDR3 reads CASSYARGGNNEQFF. For the CDR3, the DNA is TGTGCCAGCAGTTACGCGAGGGGGGGTAACAATGAGCAGTTCTTC.

The J gene is TRBJ1-5, the V gene TRBV7-8; possible D gene TRBD1, 5 bases. This CDR3 region has 18 residues. V was trimmed by 1 base and J by 4 bases, leaving 20 bases between them. The germline V gene has CDR1 SGHVS and CDR2 FQNEAQ. The CDR3 region has the DNA TGTGCCAGCAGCTTAGAGCTACCGACGGGGCTTGGGAATCAGCCCCAGCATTTT. It translates to CASSLELPTGLGNQPQHF.

This clonotype came up many times. V and J are TRBV29-1 and TRBJ2-5; D perhaps matches TRBD1 (7 bases). This CDR3 contains 14 residues. The V gene lost 6 bases and the J gene lost 2 bases, with 16 bases spanning the gap. The germline CDR1 and CDR2 sequences are SQVTM and ANQGSEA. CDR3: CSVTPGGLQETQYF. The CDR3 coding sequence is TGCAGCGTGACCCCAGGGGGGTTGCAAGAGACCCAGTACTTC.

Comment on this clonotype: One end of the junction fails to match germline, which may point to a read error. The chain combines TRBV5-5 with TRBJ1-2; maybe TRBD1 (5 bases). This CDR3 comprises 16 residues. Germline V CDR1 and CDR2: SGHKS, YYEKEE (reference sequence). The CDR3 coding sequence is TGTACCAGTAGCTTGACTCCGGGACCGATAAACTATGGCTACACCTTC. It translates to CTSSLTPGPINYGYTF. Using reference TRBV5-5 and TRBJ1-2 for the parts outside the CDR3, the full variable domain is DAGVTQSPTHLIKTRGQQVTLRCSPISGHKSVSWYQQVLGQGPQFIFQYYEKEERGRGNFPDRFSARQFPNYSSELNVNALLLGDSALYLCTSSLTPGPINYGYTFGSGTRLTVV.

As for this clonotype: A much larger clone is a single base away; this may be a read error. The chain joins TRBV29-1 to TRBJ2-3; 8 nucleotides line up with TRBD2. V shed 7 bases, J shed 0 bases, and the junction held 12 bases outside the gene matches. This CDR3 spans 16 amino acids. CDR1 is SQVTM, CDR2 ANQGSEA, per germline. The CDR3 DNA follows: TGCAGCGCGAGCGGTAAGGCTAGCGGGAGCACAGATACGCAGTATTTT. This gives the protein CSASGKASGSTDTQYF.

This clonotype has more than one count but fewer than ten. A single base separates this from a much larger clone, so it may be a read error. The conserved closing phenylalanine or tryptophan is absent in this CDR3, likely reflecting a read error. The chain has TRBV12-3 or TRBV12-4 and TRBJ2-5; 9 bases agree with TRBD1. V shed 4 bases and J 10 bases; nucleotides not matched to a gene: 10. The CDR3 contains 14 residues. The CDR3 here is CASSSTGTGHGQYL. The CDR3 region has the DNA TGTGCCAGCAGTTCTACCGGGACAGGGCACGGCCAGTACCTC.

Note on this clonotype: A read error may produce the germline difference seen at one junction end. The chain is built from TRBV6-5 and TRBJ1-2; 7 bases match TRBD1. The CDR3 sequence is 15 residues long. Per the germline V gene, CDR1 is MNHEY and CDR2 is SVGAGI. CDR3 DNA: TGTACCAGCAGTTGGACAGGTGGTCAGTCGGGTGGCTACACCTTC. It is translated as CTSSWTGGQSGGYTF.